This TCR beta chain comes out of a study of Ad26.COV2.S vaccination and SARS-CoV-2 variants. Background on the study: Once, or twice with 56 days between doses, Ad26.COV2.S was given intramuscularly. Study findings and constraints: Once vaccination had occurred, spike-specific CD8+ and CD4+ T cell responses reportedly showed substantial breadth.

Germline V lookup: CDR1 SNHLY, CDR2 FYNNEI. The ends lost 7 bases at V and 0 bases at J; junction bases unmatched: 4. This CDR3 contains 15 residues. Sample treatment: some 20 received Ad26.COV2.S at low or high dose, single or two shots; 5 received placebo; per-sample allocation not given. Repertoires come from day 63 after the first vaccine or placebo injection. An adult donor aged 18-55 years was enrolled in Boston. Vaccine was an Ad26 vector expressing Wuhan-strain SARS-CoV-2 spike. This clone has a handful of counts. The antigen is not known. The method was immunoSEQ multiplex PCR; TCRdb's version includes in-frame clones alone and lacks a portion of them. This sample has about 350,000 clones, with 80% to 90% found just once.

Specimen: peripheral blood, collected in a trial of Ad26.COV2.S vaccine versus placebo. This receptor was taken from a person between 18 and 65 years old who received the Ad26.COV2.S COVID-19 vaccine or a placebo. The chain carries TRBV2 and TRBJ2-1; 9 bases agree with TRBD2. The CDR3 nucleotides are TGTGCCAGCATGTCTAGCGGGATCTCCTACAATGAGCAGTTCTTC. This encodes CASMSSGISYNEQFF.